Listed below are T cell receptor beta chains from one sample, sequenced in a study of T cell repertoires in cytomegalovirus infection. Which antigens these TCRs recognize remains unknown. TCRdb re-called the reads with MiXCR, one entry per CDR3 protein. The sample carries 700,000 to 950,000 distinct CDR3 sequences, about 33% recorded once. This specimen was cultured CD8+ T cells from PBMCs, taken from culture after CMV antigen stimulation. The receptor set was obtained from a human donor in good health (CMV status not recorded). Some clones in this sample may be carry-over from other donors' samples. Each CDR3 is given with its conserved first and last residue. The D gene is left open where the match is weak. Not every row has a clone size; where given, it reads once, few, many or a size class.

d_call	j_call	v_call	clone_size	cdr3_nt	cdr3_aa
.	TRBJ2-3	TRBV2	once	TGTGCCATAAGGGGGGGACTCCGCACAGATACGCAGTATTTT	CAIRGGLRTDTQYF
TRBD1	TRBJ2-2	TRBV27	.	TGTGCCAGCAGTCGGGGGACAGGGACCGGGGAGCTGTTTTTT	CASSRGTGTGELFF
TRBD2	TRBJ2-3	TRBV7-2	many	TGTGCCAGCAGCTTCCTAGCGGGACATAGCACAGATACGCAGTATTTT	CASSFLAGHSTDTQYF
TRBD1	TRBJ1-2	TRBV7-4	.	TGTGCCAGCAGCCGGGACAGGGGGCTGATCTATGACTACACCTTC	CASSRDRGLIYDYTF
.	TRBJ2-7	TRBV15	few	TGTGCCACCCGTGGGGGGGCCCCCACCTACGAGCAGTACTTC	CATRGGAPTYEQYF
TRBD2	TRBJ2-5	TRBV11-3	.	TGTGCCAGCAGCTTAGGGACTAGCGGGGCCTTCCAAGAGACCCAGTACTTC	CASSLGTSGAFQETQYF
TRBD1	TRBJ1-2	TRBV29-1	.	TGCAGCGCCCCTAGTAAGACAGGGAATGGCTACACCTTC	CSAPSKTGNGYTF
TRBD2	TRBJ2-3	TRBV7-9	.	TGTGCCAGCAGCCCTCTAGCGGGGAAGGGCACAGATACGCAGTATTTT	CASSPLAGKGTDTQYF
TRBD1	TRBJ2-7	TRBV29-1	.	TGCAGCGTTGTGGGACAGACCTACGAGCAGTACTTC	CSVVGQTYEQYF
.	TRBJ2-1	TRBV12-3/TRBV12-4	.	TGTGCCAGCAGCTATGGGAGATTGGAGCAGTTCTTC	CASSYGRLEQFF
.	TRBJ1-1	TRBV7-6	many	TGTGCCAGCAGCTTTGCGGGGGCCTACACTGAAGCTTTCTTT	CASSFAGAYTEAFF
TRBD1	TRBJ2-7	TRBV7-8	.	TGTGCCAGCAGCCGCGGGGACAGGAGCTCCTACGAGCAGTACTTC	CASSRGDRSSYEQYF
TRBD2	TRBJ2-1	TRBV6-5	many	TGTGCCAGCAGTTACTCTAGCGGGGGGTTTAATGAGCAGTTCTTC	CASSYSSGGFNEQFF
TRBD2	TRBJ2-3	TRBV6-2/TRBV6-3	.	TGTGCCAGCAGCCTCGAGACTAGCGGGGGGGCCCCTCCACCGTATTTT	CASSLETSGGAPPPYF
.	TRBJ2-5	TRBV12-3/TRBV12-4	.	TGTGCCAGCAGTTTAGCGGGGGGCTTCCAAGAGACCCAGTACTTC	CASSLAGGFQETQYF
.	TRBJ1-1	TRBV7-4	.	TGTGTCAGCAGCCTCGTTACCCACACTGAAGCTTTCTTT	CVSSLVTHTEAFF
TRBD1	TRBJ2-5	TRBV3-1	.	TGTGCCAGCAGCCAAGAAGGTTCAAGGACAGGGCTCCAAGAGACCCAGTACTTC	CASSQEGSRTGLQETQYF
.	TRBJ1-3	TRBV6-6	.	TGTGCCAGCAGTGTAGGGGGGAAGGATGGAAACACCATATATTTT	CASSVGGKDGNTIYF
TRBD1	TRBJ1-1	TRBV7-9	.	TGTGCCAGCAGCCACTGGACAGGGAACACTGAAGCTTTCTTT	CASSHWTGNTEAFF
TRBD2	TRBJ2-2	TRBV24-1	.	TGTGCCACCAGTGATGCTAGCGGGGGGGCGAACACCGGGGAGCTGTTTTTT	CATSDASGGANTGELFF
.	TRBJ2-1	TRBV19	.	TGTGCCAGTAGTATTAGACTTCCCTCCTACAATGAGCAGTTCTTC	CASSIRLPSYNEQFF
.	TRBJ2-2	TRBV12-3/TRBV12-4	few	TGTGCCAGCAGTCCACCGAACGCGAACACCGGGGAGCTGTTTTTT	CASSPPNANTGELFF